The 3 T cell receptor beta chains below all came from one sample that was sequenced in a study of CD8+ T cells in alopecia areata. Following extraction, RNA underwent reverse transcription to cDNA, which served as the sequencing template. The repertoire was sequenced with immunoSEQ multiplex PCR; TCRdb's copy has only in-frame clones and lacks some. Among roughly 250,000 clones, 65% to 70% were seen once, and the ten largest hold 0.95% to 1.5%. The sample consisted of CD4+ T cells sorted from blood, taken at week 0. Receptor source: a human donor with alopecia areata.

There are a few counts of this clone. The genes are TRBV30 and TRBJ1-5; TRBD1 is a possible D gene (6 bases). Trimming removed 1 base at V and 7 bases at J, with 11 bases between. Germline assignment: CDR1 GTSNPN and CDR2 SVGIG (reference sequence). This CDR3 is built from 13 residues. CDR3 loop: CAWSAGAGQPQHF. CDR3 in DNA: TGTGCCTGGAGTGCGGGGGCAGGGCAGCCCCAGCATTTT.

The chain combines TRBV29-1 with TRBJ2-7; the D is unclear. Germline assignment: CDR1 SQVTM and CDR2 ANQGSEA. V lost 3 bases and J lost 0, with 15 bases in between. The CDR3 consists of 15 residues. This CDR3 reads CSVEIFGRSSYEQYF. The DNA of the CDR3 is TGCAGCGTTGAGATCTTCGGCAGAAGCTCCTACGAGCAGTACTTC.

The rearrangement links TRBV6-5 to TRBJ2-6; possibly TRBD1 or TRBD2 for D (5 bases each). V lost 11 bases and J 0 bases, leaving 14 bases between the germline ends. CDR1 is MNHEY, CDR2 SVGAGI, per germline. The CDR3 runs to 15 residues. The CDR3 region is CASRDRSSGANVLTF. For the CDR3, the DNA is TGTGCCTCAAGGGACCGAAGCTCTGGGGCCAACGTCCTGACTTTC.